The next 13 T cell receptor beta chains were all read from a single sample in a study of T-cell reconstitution after alpha-beta-depleted transplantation in children. A library of TCRbeta sequences, prepared with unique molecular identifiers, was generated. TCRdb re-called the PCR reads with MiXCR, one entry per CDR3 protein. Of over 100,000 distinct CDR3 sequences listed, around 10% are singletons. Source: PBMCs, taken before TCRalphabeta/CD19-depleted stem cell transplant. The receptors were sampled from a boy between 2 and 10 years old with acute lymphoblastic leukemia, due to receive a stem cell transplant.

This clonotype was detected only a few times. This chain links TRBV6-4 with TRBJ2-3, with TRBD2 identical over 14 bases. V gave up 9 bases and J gave up 1 base; unmatched junction bases: 21. The CDR3 contains 21 residues. Per the germline V gene, CDR1 is MRHNA and CDR2 is SNTAGT. The CDR3 DNA reads as TGTGCCAGTTGCGTAACTCCGGGACTAGCGGGAGAGTTTTCATGCACAGATACGCAGTATTTT. Translating it yields CASCVTPGLAGEFSCTDTQYF.

This chain uses TRBV16 with TRBJ1-5; TRBD1 aligns across 11 bases. Germline V gene lookup returns CDR1 KGHSY and CDR2 FQNENV. With 4 bases clipped from V and 5 bases from J, the junction kept 1 base outside the gene matches. CDR3 length equals 14 residues. In DNA, the CDR3 is TGTGCCAGCAGCCGGGGACAGGGGGATCAGCCCCAGCATTTT. Translating gives CASSRGQGDQPQHF. Variable domain in full (rest from reference TRBV16 and TRBJ1-5): GEEVAQTPKHLVRGEGQKAKLYCAPIKGHSYVFWYQQVLKNEFKFLISFQNENVFDETGMPKERFSAKCLPNSPCSLEIQATKLEDSAVYFCASSRGQGDQPQHFGDGTRLSIL.

This chain joins TRBV15 and TRBJ2-5; D is unresolved. The CDR3 is made up of 12 amino acids. Trimming stripped 5 bases from V and 5 bases from J, with 9 bases between. Germline V gene data show CDR1 as LNHNV and CDR2 as YYDKDF (reference sequence). The CDR3 DNA follows: TGTGCCACCAGCCCCCGATTTGAGACCCAGTACTTC. This encodes CATSPRFETQYF.

This clonotype was found a few times. The rearrangement links TRBV7-2 to TRBJ2-3; D is ambiguous. Per the germline V gene, CDR1 is SGHTA and CDR2 is FQGNSA. Trimming pared 4 bases from V and 5 bases from J, leaving 10 bases between. This CDR3 has 13 residues. This chain's CDR3 is CASSSQFGDTQYF. Written as DNA, the CDR3 is TGTGCCAGCAGCTCTCAATTCGGAGATACGCAGTATTTT.

This clonotype turned up a few times. This chain joins TRBV9 and TRBJ1-1, with D perhaps TRBD1 (5 bases). The CDR3 runs to 17 residues. Per the germline V gene, CDR1 is SGDLS and CDR2 is YYNGEE. V was clipped by 0 bases and J by 1 base, with 16 bases between them. CDR3 sequence reads: CASSVERAPGTNTEAFF. The DNA for the CDR3 is TGTGCCAGCAGCGTAGAGAGAGCCCCAGGGACGAACACTGAAGCTTTCTTT.

This clonotype was seen more than once but under ten times. This sequence joins TRBV12-3 or TRBV12-4 and TRBJ2-2; a possible D gene is TRBD2 (6 bases). Trimming pared 0 bases from V and 6 bases from J, leaving 32 bases between. The CDR3 length is 22 residues. This CDR3 reads CASSLARTGVLVGHTPPGELFF. DNA for the CDR3: TGTGCCAGCAGTTTAGCCCGGACGGGGGTTTTAGTCGGTCACACCCCTCCCGGGGAGCTGTTTTTT.

Note on this clonotype: The junction and the germline gene differ at one end; a read error may be behind it. V usage is TRBV5-5 and J usage is TRBJ2-7, with a tentative D call TRBD2 (5 bases). The CDR3 extends over 12 amino acids. Germline-derived CDR1 and CDR2 are SGHKS and YYEKEE (reference sequence). For the CDR3, the DNA is TGTACCAGCAGCTTGGAGGCGGACGAGCAGTACTTC. It is translated as CTSSLEADEQYF.

J is TRBJ1-1 and V is TRBV30, with TRBD1 matching over 8 bases. The CDR3 has 13 residues. Germline V lookup: CDR1 GTSNPN, CDR2 SVGIG (reference sequence). V shed 1 base, J shed 4 bases, and the junction held 2 bases outside the gene matches. CDR3 sequence reads: CAWSAQGATEAFF. The CDR3, as DNA: TGTGCCTGGAGTGCGCAGGGGGCCACTGAAGCTTTCTTT. The full variable domain, completed using reference TRBV30 and TRBJ1-1, is SQTIHQWPATLVQPVGSPLSLECTVEGTSNPNLYWYRQAAGRGLQLLFYSVGIGQISSEVPQNLSASRPQDRQFILSSKKLLLSDSGFYLCAWSAQGATEAFFGQGTRLTVV.

The V gene is TRBV28, the J gene TRBJ1-5; the D gene is possibly TRBD1 (5 bases). CDR1 and CDR2 from the germline V gene are MDHEN and SYDVKM. V lost 6 bases and J 0 bases, leaving 15 bases between the germline ends. This CDR3 has 16 residues. CDR3 loop: CASSRVGTYSNQPQHF. CDR3 nucleotides: TGTGCCAGCAGCCGAGTGGGGACGTATAGCAATCAGCCCCAGCATTTT.

The CDR3 is CASSQTGVSTEAFF. The CDR3 coding sequence is TGTGCCAGCAGCCAAACAGGGGTTAGTACTGAAGCTTTCTTT. The chain is built from TRBV3-1 and TRBJ1-1; 7 positions match TRBD1. The CDR3 runs 14 residues. Germline loops: CDR1 LGHDT, CDR2 YNNKEL (reference sequence). V trimming: 2 bases; J trimming: 5 bases; junction bases outside the gene matches: 5.

The chain couples TRBV20-1 to TRBJ2-7, with TRBD2 identical over 7 bases. J was trimmed by 7 bases and V by 5 bases; bases with no gene match: 8. This CDR3 has 12 amino acids. The V gene's germline CDR1 is DFQATT and CDR2 SNEGSKA (reference sequence). The CDR3 sequence is CSAGGGVWEQYF. CDR3 DNA sequence: TGCAGTGCTGGGGGAGGGGTTTGGGAGCAGTACTTC.

This clonotype was recorded many times. J is TRBJ1-3 and V is TRBV7-9; D uncertain. The ends were cut back, 5 bases at V and 7 bases at J, with 15 bases in the middle. Germline V gene lookup returns CDR1 SEHNR and CDR2 FQNEAQ (reference sequence). The CDR3 extends over 14 amino acids. The CDR3 here is CASSAGVILNTIYF. The CDR3, as DNA: TGTGCCAGCAGCGCCGGGGTGATCTTGAACACCATATATTTT.

This clonotype was counted a few times. The chain has TRBV7-9 and TRBJ2-1; 9 bases map to TRBD2. This CDR3 contains 14 residues. Germline V gene lookup returns CDR1 SEHNR and CDR2 FQNEAQ (reference sequence). V trimming: 2 bases; J trimming: 4 bases; junction bases outside the gene matches: 0. CDR3 region: CASSLLAGYNEQFF. The CDR3 DNA reads TGTGCCAGCAGCTTACTAGCGGGATACAATGAGCAGTTCTTC.